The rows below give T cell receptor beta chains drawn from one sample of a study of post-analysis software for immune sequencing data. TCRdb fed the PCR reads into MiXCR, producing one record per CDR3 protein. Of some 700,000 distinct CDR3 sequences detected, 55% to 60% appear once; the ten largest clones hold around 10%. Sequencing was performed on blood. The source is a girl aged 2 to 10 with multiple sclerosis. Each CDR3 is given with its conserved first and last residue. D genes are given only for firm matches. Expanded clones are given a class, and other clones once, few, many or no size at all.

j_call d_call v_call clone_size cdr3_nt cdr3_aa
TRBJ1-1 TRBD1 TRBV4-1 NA TGCGCCAGCAGCCTACCGGACAGGGCGAACACTGAAGCTTTCTTT CASSLPDRANTEAFF
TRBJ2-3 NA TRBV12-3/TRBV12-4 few TGTGCCAGCGGCCGTCAAGGGGCAGATACGCAGTATTTT CASGRQGADTQYF
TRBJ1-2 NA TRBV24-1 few TGTGCCACCAGTGATTCCGGGAGGGTAGGCGATGGCTACACCTTC CATSDSGRVGDGYTF
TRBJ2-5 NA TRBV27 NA TGTGCCAGCGGGCGGGCCTCCTCCCAAGAGACCCAGTACTTC CASGRASSQETQYF
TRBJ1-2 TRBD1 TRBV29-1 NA TGCAGCGTAGCCCCTATGACAGGGGGCGAAGGCTACACCTTC CSVAPMTGGEGYTF
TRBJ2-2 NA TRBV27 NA TGTGCCAGCAGTTTATCGAGTCGTGGGGAGCTGTTTTTT CASSLSSRGELFF
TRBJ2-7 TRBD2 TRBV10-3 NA TGTGCCATCAGTGGAGGAGGAGCGGGGTCCTACGAGCAGTACTTC CAISGGGAGSYEQYF
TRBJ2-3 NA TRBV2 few TGTGCCAGCCGTGCCCGGGGGGACACGATGGATACGCAGTATTTT CASRARGDTMDTQYF
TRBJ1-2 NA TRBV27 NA TGTGCCAGCAGTTTCGTGGCAGGGAACTATGGCTACACCTTC CASSFVAGNYGYTF
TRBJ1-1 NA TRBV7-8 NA TGTGCCAGCAGCACCCGGGGAGGGTTCACTGAAGCTTTCTTT CASSTRGGFTEAFF
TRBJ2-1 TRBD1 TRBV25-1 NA TGTGCCAGCAGTGGCAGGGGGCACTACAATGAGCAGTTCTTC CASSGRGHYNEQFF
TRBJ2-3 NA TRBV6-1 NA TGTGCCAGCAGGACAGGGATCGCGGGAGCCGCAGCAGATACGCAGTATTTT CASRTGIAGAAADTQYF